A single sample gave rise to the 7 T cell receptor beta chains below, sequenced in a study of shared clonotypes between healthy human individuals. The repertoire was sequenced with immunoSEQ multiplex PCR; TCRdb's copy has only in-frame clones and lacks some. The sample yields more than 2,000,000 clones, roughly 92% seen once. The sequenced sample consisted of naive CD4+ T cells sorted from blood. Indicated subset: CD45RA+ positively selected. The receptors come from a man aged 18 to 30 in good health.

The CDR3 bases are TGTGCCAGCAGCTTCTCCGGGACTAGCGGGCACCAGGGCTATGAGCAGTTCTTC. It yields the protein CASSFSGTSGHQGYEQFF. This rearrangement joins TRBV7-2 to TRBJ2-1, with 12 bases lining up with TRBD2. V lost 3 bases to trimming and J lost 8 bases; unmatched junction nucleotides: 14. Germline V gene lookup returns CDR1 SGHTA and CDR2 FQGNSA. CDR3 size: 18 residues.

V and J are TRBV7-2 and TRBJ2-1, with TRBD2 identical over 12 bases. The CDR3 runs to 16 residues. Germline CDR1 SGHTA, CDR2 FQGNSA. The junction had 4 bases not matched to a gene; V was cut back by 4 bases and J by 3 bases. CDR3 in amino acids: CASSSGLAGIYNEQFF. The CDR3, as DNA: TGTGCCAGCAGCTCAGGACTAGCGGGAATCTACAATGAGCAGTTCTTC.

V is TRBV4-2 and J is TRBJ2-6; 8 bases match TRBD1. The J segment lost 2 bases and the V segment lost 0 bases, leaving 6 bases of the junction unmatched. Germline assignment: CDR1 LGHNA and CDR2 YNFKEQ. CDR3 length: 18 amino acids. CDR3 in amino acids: CASSQDAGGGPGANVLTF. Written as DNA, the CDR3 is TGTGCCAGCAGCCAAGATGCAGGGGGCGGACCTGGGGCCAACGTCCTGACTTTC.

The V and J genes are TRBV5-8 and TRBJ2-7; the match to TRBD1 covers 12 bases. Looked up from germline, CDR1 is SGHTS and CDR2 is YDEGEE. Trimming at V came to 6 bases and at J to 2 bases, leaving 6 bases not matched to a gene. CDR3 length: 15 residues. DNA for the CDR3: TGTGCCAGCAACGTGGGACAGGGGGCCGCCTACGAGCAGTACTTC. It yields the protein CASNVGQGAAYEQYF.

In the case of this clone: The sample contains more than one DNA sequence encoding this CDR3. CDR3 in amino acids: CASSSRYGYTF. CDR3 in DNA: TGTGCCAGCAGCTCACGTTATGGCTACACCTTC. The chain carries TRBV28 and TRBJ1-2; D call uncertain. The V gene lost 6 bases and the J gene lost 5 bases, with 7 bases spanning the gap. CDR1 and CDR2 from the germline V gene are MDHEN and SYDVKM. This CDR3 contains 11 residues.

The CDR3 bases are TGTGCCAGCAGCCATGGACTCAGCCTGCCGTACTTC. Its protein is CASSHGLSLPYF. V is TRBV14 and J is TRBJ2-7, with D possibly TRBD2 on 5 matching bases. The CDR3 totals 12 residues. The ends were cut back, 3 bases at V and 12 bases at J, with 15 bases in the middle. The germline CDR1 and CDR2 sequences are SGHDN and FVKESK.

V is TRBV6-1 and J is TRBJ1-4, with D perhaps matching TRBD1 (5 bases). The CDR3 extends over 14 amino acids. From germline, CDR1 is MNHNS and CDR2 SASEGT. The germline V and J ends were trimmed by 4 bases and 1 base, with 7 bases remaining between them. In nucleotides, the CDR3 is TGTGCCAGCAGTGGGGGGGTAACTAATGAAAAACTGTTTTTT. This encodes CASSGGVTNEKLFF.